This entry features one T cell receptor beta chain sequence. Its cognate antigen has yet to be identified. No quality values exist for individual bases; no much larger clone is one base distant. From its cysteine to its phenylalanine, the CDR3 spans 15 amino acids. Just CDR3 DNA is preserved here, 45 bases in frame from base 1. CDR1 and CDR2, looked up from the germline V gene, are KGHSH and LQKENI. After removal of 4 bases from V and 2 bases from J, the junction retains 6 bases not matched to a gene. This sample was taken from a study of blood T cell repertoires in COVID-19 (dated by TCRdb to about 2020). As for the study more broadly: Collaborator samples came from the United States, Italy and Spain and covered acute and convalescent phases of COVID-19. The material from the prospective study consisted of cDNA or gDNA derived from T cells, B-cell-depleted T cells, or PBMCs. The dataset comprised deeply sampled blood TCRbeta repertoires from subjects exposed to, actively infected with, or recovered from COVID-19. The repertoires were made available in a free public database intended to serve as a resource for research on the immune response to SARS-CoV-2. Samples were obtained from the ongoing ImmuneRACE study (first 160 participants) and from over 1,000 subjects provided by 6 global collaborators. A de-identified subject ID, COVID-19 status, age in years and sex were almost always included in the sample metadata. Where HLA class I and class II types were available, the types were taken from metadata supplied by the sample provider, not from assay-based typing.

In the prospective study, participants were about 18 to 100 years old, resided in about 25 geographic areas of the United States, and were enrolled through a virtual design. In the prospective study, participants were assigned to cohorts based on the clinical history participants reported in a screening survey and a study questionnaire. Each participant in the prospective study had whole blood, serum and a nasopharyngeal or oropharyngeal swab collected by mobile phlebotomists. Participants in the prospective study had the option to provide additional blood draws and questionnaires over a roughly two-month period. Before DNA extraction, blood samples from the prospective study were shipped at room temperature or frozen. TCRbeta CDR3 regions were amplified from genomic DNA using the immunoSEQ Assay, a bias-controlled multiplex PCR. Under the source paper's analysis protocol: Nucleated cell counts per sample were estimated from amplification of reference gene primers within the assay. To quantify the absolute abundance of each unique TCRbeta CDR3 rearrangement, sequence reads were collapsed and filtered. For each sample, productive Simpson clonality was calculated as the square root of Simpson's diversity index across productive rearrangements. Drawn from immuneACCESS, this table holds only the in-frame rearrangements with V and J called that TCRdb kept. Clones are partly lost; checked studies trace under half to an unresolved V gene and leave the rest unexplained. Clone size and the V and J calls come from that table; the DNA yielded D and trimming. The sample table holds some 240,000 clones, of which around 80% were seen once. The ten largest clones represent around 3.9% of the sample.

Paper-wide results and their limitations: Clinical and demographic metadata were provided uncurated, with the amount varying by source and participant.

The chain employs TRBV18 and TRBJ1-2, with 8 junctional bases fitting TRBD1. The source of this sequence is a man aged 25 to 40 with acute COVID-19. Sequencing was done on a sample of PBMCs or T cells enriched from blood (not recorded which). The CDR3 reads CASSLAHRGNYGYTF. The DNA reads TGTGCCAGCTCACTGGCGCACAGGGGGAACTATGGCTACACCTTC. The full variable domain, completed from the reference TRBV18 and TRBJ1-2 proteins outside the CDR3, reads NAGVMQNPRHLVRRRGQEARLRCSPMKGHSHVYWYRQLPEEGLKFMVYLQKENIIDESGMPKERFSAEFPKEGPSILRIQQVVRGDSAAYFCASSLAHRGNYGYTFGSGTRLTVV.